This T cell receptor beta chain was sequenced during a study of shared clonotypes between healthy human individuals. Study-level information: Aged 18 to 49, the donors were a couple of women and a few men.

Comment on this clone: Antigen: not known.

General study results and limits: Despite large depth, sorted-subset datasets appeared incompletely sequenced. Limitation of the genetic and exposure-history diversity represented came from the few donors. The four-donor shared clonotypes exceeded non-shared clonotypes in generation probability, with non-shared ones scoring lower.

CDR3 length: 15 residues. Germline V gene lookup returns CDR1 MGHDK and CDR2 SYGVNS. V trimming: 5 bases; J trimming: 10 bases; junction bases outside the gene matches: 8. The table came from immunoSEQ multiplex PCR; TCRdb's copy has only in-frame clones and leaves some out. Of 850,000 to 1,200,000 clones in the sample, approximately 72% were seen once. The sequenced sample consisted of memory CD4+ T cells sorted from blood. Subset specified: CD45RA-negative fraction. The sequence was obtained from a man younger than 30 in good health. The chain is built from TRBV25-1 and TRBJ2-1; 13 bases match TRBD2. The CDR3 sequence: CASSPGTSGVQEQFF. The CDR3 DNA reads as TGTGCCAGCAGTCCCGGGACTAGCGGGGTTCAGGAGCAGTTCTTC.